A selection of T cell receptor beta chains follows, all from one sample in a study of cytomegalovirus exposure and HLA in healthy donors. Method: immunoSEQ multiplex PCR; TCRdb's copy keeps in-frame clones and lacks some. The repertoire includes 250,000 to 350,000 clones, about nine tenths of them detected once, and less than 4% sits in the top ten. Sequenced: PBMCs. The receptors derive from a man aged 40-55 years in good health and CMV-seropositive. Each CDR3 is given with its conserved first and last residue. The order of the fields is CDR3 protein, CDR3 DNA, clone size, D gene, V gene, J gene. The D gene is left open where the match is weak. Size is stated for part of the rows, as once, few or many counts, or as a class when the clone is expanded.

CDR3 protein: CASSWDSEQFF; CDR3 DNA: TGTGCCAGCAGCTGGGACAGTGAGCAGTTCTTC; clone size: -; D gene: TRBD1; V gene: TRBV5-6; J gene: TRBJ2-1
CDR3 protein: CASSYGGQGNTGELFF; CDR3 DNA: TGTGCCAGCAGCTATGGCGGACAGGGAAACACCGGGGAGCTGTTTTTT; clone size: -; D gene: TRBD1; V gene: TRBV7-3; J gene: TRBJ2-2
CDR3 protein: CASTPIVGGARINTEAFF; CDR3 DNA: TGTGCCAGCACACCGATAGTGGGAGGAGCGCGGATAAACACTGAAGCTTTCTTT; clone size: -; D gene: -; V gene: TRBV11-1; J gene: TRBJ1-1
CDR3 protein: CASSPGLAGVRETQYF; CDR3 DNA: TGTGCCAGCAGCCCCGGATTAGCGGGAGTTCGGGAGACCCAGTACTTC; clone size: -; D gene: TRBD2; V gene: TRBV7-3; J gene: TRBJ2-5
CDR3 protein: CASSYSRDTEAFF; CDR3 DNA: TGTGCCAGCAGCTACTCACGGGACACTGAAGCTTTCTTT; clone size: -; D gene: -; V gene: TRBV7-3; J gene: TRBJ1-1
CDR3 protein: CASSSGTGLRYGYTF; CDR3 DNA: TGTGCCAGCAGTTCCGGGACGGGACTGAGGTATGGCTACACCTTC; clone size: -; D gene: -; V gene: TRBV27; J gene: TRBJ1-2
CDR3 protein: CASSPSTGGGYEQYF; CDR3 DNA: TGTGCCAGCAGCCCGTCGACAGGGGGCGGGTACGAGCAGTACTTC; clone size: -; D gene: TRBD1; V gene: TRBV9; J gene: TRBJ2-7
CDR3 protein: CASSLVAVTNTGELFF; CDR3 DNA: TGTGCCAGCAGTTTAGTAGCGGTCACGAACACCGGGGAGCTGTTTTTT; clone size: -; D gene: -; V gene: TRBV27; J gene: TRBJ2-2
CDR3 protein: CASSDVGLAGLAKNIQYF; CDR3 DNA: TGTGCCAGCAGTGACGTGGGACTAGCGGGACTAGCCAAAAACATTCAGTACTTC; clone size: -; D gene: TRBD2; V gene: TRBV2; J gene: TRBJ2-4
CDR3 protein: CASSQDLATSGSFYEQYF; CDR3 DNA: TGCGCCAGCAGCCAAGATCTCGCGACTAGCGGGAGCTTCTACGAGCAGTACTTC; clone size: -; D gene: TRBD2; V gene: TRBV4-1; J gene: TRBJ2-7
CDR3 protein: CASSSLDSNTEAFF; CDR3 DNA: TGTGCCAGCAGCTCCCTGGACAGCAACACTGAAGCTTTCTTT; clone size: -; D gene: -; V gene: TRBV7-3; J gene: TRBJ1-1
CDR3 protein: CASSDSRTSGRIHGHEQFF; CDR3 DNA: TGTGCCAGCAGCGACTCCCGGACTAGCGGGAGGATTCATGGCCATGAGCAGTTCTTC; clone size: -; D gene: TRBD2; V gene: TRBV9; J gene: TRBJ2-1
CDR3 protein: CASSIWADSNQPQHF; CDR3 DNA: TGTGCCAGTAGTATTTGGGCAGATAGCAATCAGCCCCAGCATTTT; clone size: -; D gene: -; V gene: TRBV19; J gene: TRBJ1-5
CDR3 protein: CASRLAGSVAGTQYF; CDR3 DNA: TGTGCCAGCAGGCTAGCGGGCTCGGTCGCAGGGACCCAGTACTTC; clone size: -; D gene: TRBD2; V gene: TRBV6-1; J gene: TRBJ2-5
CDR3 protein: CASSWEVTGAGNTIYF; CDR3 DNA: TGTGCCAGCAGCTGGGAAGTTACAGGGGCTGGAAACACCATATATTTT; clone size: -; D gene: TRBD1; V gene: TRBV7-9; J gene: TRBJ1-3
CDR3 protein: CASSLTSGSSYNEQFF; CDR3 DNA: TGTGCCAGCAGTTTAACGAGCGGGAGCTCCTACAATGAGCAGTTCTTC; clone size: -; D gene: TRBD2; V gene: TRBV6-5; J gene: TRBJ2-1
CDR3 protein: CASSEEGSRGNIQYF; CDR3 DNA: TGTGCCAGCAGTGAAGAGGGGTCCCGGGGGAACATTCAGTACTTC; clone size: few; D gene: -; V gene: TRBV6-1; J gene: TRBJ2-4
CDR3 protein: CASSPGTSTSYEQFF; CDR3 DNA: TGTGCCAGTAGTCCCGGGACTAGCACTAGCTATGAGCAGTTCTTC; clone size: medium-sized; D gene: TRBD2; V gene: TRBV19; J gene: TRBJ2-1